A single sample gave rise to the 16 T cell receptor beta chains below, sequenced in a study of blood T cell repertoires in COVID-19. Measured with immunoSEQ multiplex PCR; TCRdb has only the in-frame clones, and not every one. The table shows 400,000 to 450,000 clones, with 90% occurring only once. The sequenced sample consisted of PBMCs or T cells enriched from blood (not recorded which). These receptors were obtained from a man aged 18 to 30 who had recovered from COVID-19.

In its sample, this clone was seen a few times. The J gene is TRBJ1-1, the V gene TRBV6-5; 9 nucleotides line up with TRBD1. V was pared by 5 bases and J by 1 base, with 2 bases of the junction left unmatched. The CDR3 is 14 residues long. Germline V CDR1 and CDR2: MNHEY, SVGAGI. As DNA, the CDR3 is TGTGCCAGCAGTAACAGGGGGCGGAACACTGAAGCTTTCTTT. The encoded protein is CASSNRGRNTEAFF.

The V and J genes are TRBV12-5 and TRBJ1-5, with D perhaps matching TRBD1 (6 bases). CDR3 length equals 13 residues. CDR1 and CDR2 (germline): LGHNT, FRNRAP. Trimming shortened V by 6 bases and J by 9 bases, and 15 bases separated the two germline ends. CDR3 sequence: CASGDRTDWPQHF. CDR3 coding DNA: TGTGCTAGTGGGGACAGAACCGATTGGCCCCAGCATTTT.

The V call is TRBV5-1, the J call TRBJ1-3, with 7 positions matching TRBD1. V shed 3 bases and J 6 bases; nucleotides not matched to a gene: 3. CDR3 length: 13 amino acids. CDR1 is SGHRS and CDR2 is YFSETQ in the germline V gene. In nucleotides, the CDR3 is TGCGCCAGCAGCTCTCAGGGGGAAAACACCATATATTTT. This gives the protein CASSSQGENTIYF.

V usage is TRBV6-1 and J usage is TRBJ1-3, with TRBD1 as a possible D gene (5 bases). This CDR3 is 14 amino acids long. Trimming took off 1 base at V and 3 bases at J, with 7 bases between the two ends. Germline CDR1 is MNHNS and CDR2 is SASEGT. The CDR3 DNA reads TGTGCCAGCAGTGAAGACAGGTTTGGAAACACCATATATTTT. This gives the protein CASSEDRFGNTIYF.

CDR3 nucleotide sequence: TGTGCCAGCAGCTACGCTGGGGGCCGCACTGAAGCTTTCTTT. Encoded protein: CASSYAGGRTEAFF. This chain links TRBV7-9 with TRBJ1-1, with D perhaps matching TRBD1 (6 bases). With 4 bases removed from V and 4 bases from J, the gap between germline ends came to 13 bases. CDR1 and CDR2 from the germline V gene are SEHNR and FQNEAQ (reference sequence). The CDR3 runs 14 residues.

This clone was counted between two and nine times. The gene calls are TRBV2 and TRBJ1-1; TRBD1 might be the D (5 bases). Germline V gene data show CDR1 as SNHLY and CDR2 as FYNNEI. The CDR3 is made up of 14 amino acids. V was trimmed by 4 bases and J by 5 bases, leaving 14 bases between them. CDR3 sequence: CASSGIRGITEAFF. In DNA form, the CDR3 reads TGTGCCAGCAGTGGAATAAGGGGTATTACTGAAGCTTTCTTT.

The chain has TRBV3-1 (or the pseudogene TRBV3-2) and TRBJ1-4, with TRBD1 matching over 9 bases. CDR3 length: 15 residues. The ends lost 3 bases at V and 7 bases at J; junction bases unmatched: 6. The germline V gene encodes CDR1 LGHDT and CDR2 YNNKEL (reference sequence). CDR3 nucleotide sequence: TGTGCCAGCAGCCAGGGGACAGGGCGAACTGAAAAACTGTTTTTT. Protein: CASSQGTGRTEKLFF.

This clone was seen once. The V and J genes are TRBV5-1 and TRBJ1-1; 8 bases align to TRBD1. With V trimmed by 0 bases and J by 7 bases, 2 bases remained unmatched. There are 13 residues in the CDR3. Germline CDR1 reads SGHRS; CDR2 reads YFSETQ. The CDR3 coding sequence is TGCGCCAGCAGCTTGGATGACAGGGGTGAAGCTTTCTTT. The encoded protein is CASSLDDRGEAFF.

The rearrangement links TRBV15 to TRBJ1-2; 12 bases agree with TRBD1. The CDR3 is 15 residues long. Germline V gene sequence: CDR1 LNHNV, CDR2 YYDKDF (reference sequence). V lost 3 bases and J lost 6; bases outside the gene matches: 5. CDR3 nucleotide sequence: TGTGCCACCAGCAGGGGGACAGGGGGCCTTAATGGCTACACCTTC. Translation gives CATSRGTGGLNGYTF.

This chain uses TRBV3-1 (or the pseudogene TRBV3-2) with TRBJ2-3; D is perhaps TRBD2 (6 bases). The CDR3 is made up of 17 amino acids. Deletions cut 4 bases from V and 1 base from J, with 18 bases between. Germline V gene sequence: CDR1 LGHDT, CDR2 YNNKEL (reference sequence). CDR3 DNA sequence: TGTGCCAGCAGCCGGGGCGGGGACCCCCGTGGCACAGATACGCAGTATTTT. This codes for CASSRGGDPRGTDTQYF.

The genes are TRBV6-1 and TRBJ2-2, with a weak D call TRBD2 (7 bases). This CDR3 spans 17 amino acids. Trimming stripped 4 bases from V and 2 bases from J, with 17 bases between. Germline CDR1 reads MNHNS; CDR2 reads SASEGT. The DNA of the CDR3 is TGTGCCAGCAGTGGCGCGGGGGCGACTTCAAACACCGGGGAGCTGTTTTTT. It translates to CASSGAGATSNTGELFF.

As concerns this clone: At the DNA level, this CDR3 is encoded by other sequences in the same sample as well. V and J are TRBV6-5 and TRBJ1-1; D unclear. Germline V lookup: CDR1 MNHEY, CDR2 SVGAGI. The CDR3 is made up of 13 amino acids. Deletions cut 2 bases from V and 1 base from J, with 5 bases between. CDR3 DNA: TGTGCCAGCAGTTACGGGCGGAACACTGAAGCTTTCTTT. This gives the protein CASSYGRNTEAFF.

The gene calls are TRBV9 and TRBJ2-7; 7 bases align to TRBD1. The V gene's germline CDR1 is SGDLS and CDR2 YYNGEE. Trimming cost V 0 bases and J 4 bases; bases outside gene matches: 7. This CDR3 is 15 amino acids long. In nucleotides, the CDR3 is TGTGCCAGCAGCGTAGGTCAGGGGGAGAGGTACGAGCAGTACTTC. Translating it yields CASSVGQGERYEQYF.

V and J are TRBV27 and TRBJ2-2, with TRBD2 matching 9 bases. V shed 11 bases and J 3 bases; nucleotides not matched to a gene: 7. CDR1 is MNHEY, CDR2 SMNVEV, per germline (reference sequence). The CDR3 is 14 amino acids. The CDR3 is CARLGLADTGELFF. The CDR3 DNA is TGTGCCCGCCTGGGACTAGCCGACACCGGGGAGCTGTTTTTT.

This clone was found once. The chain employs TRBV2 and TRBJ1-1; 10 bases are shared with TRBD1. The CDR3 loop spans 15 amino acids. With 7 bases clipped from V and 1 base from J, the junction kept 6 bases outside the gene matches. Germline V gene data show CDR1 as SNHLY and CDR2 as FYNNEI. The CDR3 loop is CASTGDRGGNTEAFF. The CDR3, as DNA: TGTGCCAGCACTGGGGACAGGGGAGGGAACACTGAAGCTTTCTTT.

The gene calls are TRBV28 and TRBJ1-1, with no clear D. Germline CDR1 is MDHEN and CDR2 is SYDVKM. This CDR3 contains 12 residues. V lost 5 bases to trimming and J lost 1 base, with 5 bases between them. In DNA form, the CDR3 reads TGTGCCAGCAGTACCGGGAACACTGAAGCTTTCTTT. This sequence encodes CASSTGNTEAFF.